This T cell receptor (beta chain) was identified during a study of radiation and T cells in renal cell carcinoma. Specified time point: blood 2 weeks post-SBRT. The treatment denotes: 15 Gy SBRT to primary tumor, nephrectomy 4 weeks later. With 3 bases clipped from V and 5 bases from J, the junction kept 6 bases outside the gene matches. The germline gives CDR1 MGHDK, CDR2 SYGVNS. The CDR3 sequence is 14 residues long. Only in-frame clones appear in the TCRdb table, and some are missing; sequencing was by immunoSEQ multiplex PCR. The sample holds about 120,000 clones, around 80% seen once. This receptor was taken from a man aged 50 or older with renal cell carcinoma. The chain links TRBV25-1 to TRBJ1-2; the match to TRBD1 covers 7 bases. The source material was blood, sampled from a patient whose treatment included radiotherapy and nephrectomy. The CDR3 DNA sequence: TGTGCCAGCAGTGACCGACAGGGCCTATATGGCTACACCTTC. Protein sequence: CASSDRQGLYGYTF.